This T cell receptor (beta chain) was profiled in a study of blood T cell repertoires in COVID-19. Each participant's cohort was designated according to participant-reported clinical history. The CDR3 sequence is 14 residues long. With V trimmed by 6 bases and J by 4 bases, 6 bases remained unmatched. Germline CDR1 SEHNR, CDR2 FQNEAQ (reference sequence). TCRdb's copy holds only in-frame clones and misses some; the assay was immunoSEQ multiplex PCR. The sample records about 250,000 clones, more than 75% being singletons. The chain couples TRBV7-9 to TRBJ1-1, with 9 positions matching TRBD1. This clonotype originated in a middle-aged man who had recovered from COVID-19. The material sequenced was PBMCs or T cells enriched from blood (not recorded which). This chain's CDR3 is CASRQGAEGTEAFF. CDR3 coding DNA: TGTGCCAGCAGACAGGGGGCAGAAGGCACTGAAGCTTTCTTT.